These T cell receptor beta chains were read from a single sample in a study of T cell repertoires in cytomegalovirus infection. TCRdb reprocessed the reads via MiXCR and lists one record per CDR3 protein. Among about 230,000 distinct CDR3 sequences listed, approximately 24% were seen once. Sample: CD8+ T cells from PBMCs. These TCRs come from a human donor in good health (CMV status not recorded). Some clones in this sample may be carry-over from other donors' samples. The CDR3 runs from the conserved cysteine through the conserved F or W. A D gene is named only where the DNA matches it firmly. Clone size is stated in some rows and not others, as once, few, many or a class when expanded.

size,V,J,D,DNA,CDR3
NA,TRBV20-1,TRBJ1-5,NA,TGCAGTGCTAGAGACCGGCAAAGCAATCAGCCCCAGCATTTT,CSARDRQSNQPQHF
many,TRBV12-3/TRBV12-4,TRBJ2-5,TRBD1,TGTGCCAGCAGTTTTTCCGGGACAGGGGGAGAGACCCAGTACTTC,CASSFSGTGGETQYF
many,TRBV7-6,TRBJ2-1,TRBD2,TGTGCCAGCAGCTTAGGCCAGACTAGCGGGGACACCTACAATGAGCAGTTCTTC,CASSLGQTSGDTYNEQFF
NA,TRBV7-9,TRBJ2-7,NA,TGTGCCAGCACCCCGGATCCGGGACCCGAGGAGCAGTACTTC,CASTPDPGPEEQYF
NA,TRBV5-6,TRBJ2-5,TRBD2,TGTGCCAGCAGCTGGGGGGGCCAAGAGACCCAGTACTTC,CASSWGGQETQYF
NA,TRBV29-1,TRBJ2-1,TRBD1,TGCAGCGCCCTTTGGACAGGAGAGCAGTTCTTC,CSALWTGEQFF
NA,TRBV7-9,TRBJ1-1,TRBD1,TGTGCCAGCAGCCCGGACAGGGCCGGCACTGAAGCTTTCTTT,CASSPDRAGTEAFF
NA,TRBV7-9,TRBJ1-4,NA,TGTGCCAGCAGCCGATTTCTGTCCGATGCGGAGACTAATGAAAAACTGTTTTTT,CASSRFLSDAETNEKLFF
NA,TRBV28,TRBJ2-7,TRBD2,TGTGCCAGCAGCCCCCGGACTAGCGGGGAAACCTACGAGCAGTACTTC,CASSPRTSGETYEQYF
many,TRBV7-2,TRBJ2-1,NA,TGTGCCAGCAGTTACTCCTACAATGAGCAGTTCTTC,CASSYSYNEQFF
NA,TRBV6-6,TRBJ1-5,TRBD1,TGTGCCAGCATTCAGGGGGTGGGTCAGCCCCAGCATTTT,CASIQGVGQPQHF
NA,TRBV2,TRBJ2-1,NA,TGTGCCGGCAGCGATAATGAGCAGTTCTTC,CAGSDNEQFF
few,TRBV14,TRBJ2-1,TRBD2,TGTGCCAGCAGTCCTCTAGCGGGGGGGCACAATGAGCAGTTCTTC,CASSPLAGGHNEQFF
many,TRBV28,TRBJ2-7,NA,TGTGCCAGCAACCTCATCGGAACCACCTACGAGCAGTACTTC,CASNLIGTTYEQYF
NA,TRBV5-4,TRBJ2-7,TRBD1,TGTGCCAGCAGCTTCGGGACAGGGGAAGACGAGCAGTACTTC,CASSFGTGEDEQYF
NA,TRBV7-2,TRBJ2-6,TRBD2,TGTGCCAGCAGCTTAGGACTAGCGGCCTACTCTGGGGCCAACGTCCTGACTTTC,CASSLGLAAYSGANVLTF
NA,TRBV12-3/TRBV12-4,TRBJ2-1,TRBD1,TGTGCCACTCGGGACAGGTACAATGAGCAGTTCTTC,CATRDRYNEQFF
NA,TRBV6-6,TRBJ1-5,NA,TGTGCCAGCAGTTCTCAGGCTGGGGGCAATCAGCCCCAGCATTTT,CASSSQAGGNQPQHF
NA,TRBV6-5,TRBJ1-2,NA,TGTGCCAGCAGTCGTCCGGGAGGGAATGGCTACACCTTC,CASSRPGGNGYTF
NA,TRBV5-1,TRBJ2-4,NA,TGCGCCAGCAGCCGACCGTGGGACAACCAGGCCAAAAACATTCAGTACTTC,CASSRPWDNQAKNIQYF
few,TRBV12-3/TRBV12-4,TRBJ1-1,NA,TGTGCCAGCAGCCCACCCAGGGGCCTAGGTCTTACTGAAGCTTTCTTT,CASSPPRGLGLTEAFF